This TCR beta chain was captured by sequencing in a study of graft-versus-host responses after intestinal transplantation. In the study overall: Multivisceral, liver-intestinal, or isolated intestinal grafts went to recipients.

As concerns this clone: Its antigen is currently unknown. The conserved phenylalanine or tryptophan normally closing the CDR3 is absent here, so this likely arose from a read error.

The repertoire was sequenced with immunoSEQ multiplex PCR; TCRdb's copy has only in-frame clones and lacks some. The table has some 41,000 clones, 85% to 95% seen once; the top ten hold almost 0.55%. Germline CDR1 reads SGHAT; CDR2 reads FQNNGV. This CDR3 is built from 15 residues. Trimming took 5 bases from V and 4 from J, leaving 18 bases between them. The receptor comes from a human donor who was the organ donor for an intestinal transplant. V is TRBV11-2 and J is TRBJ2-7; TRBD2 is a possible D gene (5 bases). The material sequenced was unstimulated CD8+ T cells sorted from spleen or lymph node cells, taken before transplant. The CDR3 sequence: CASSPSRTAAYEQYS. CDR3 nucleotide sequence: TGTGCCAGCAGCCCTTCCCGTACAGCGGCGTACGAGCAGTACTCC.